The 27 T cell receptor beta chains in this list originate from one sample, sequenced in a study of T cells in Graves' hyperthyroidism and ophthalmopathy. The source material, RNA transcripts, was used to amplify TCR beta CDR3 regions. Using the HTBI primer set, a first-round RT-PCR was run on the TCR CDR3. MiXCR was run by TCRdb on the multiplex PCR reads, yielding one entry per CDR3 protein. The data hold around 200,000 distinct CDR3 sequences, with about 18% observed a single time. Source material: blood. These TCRs come from a man aged 40-49 years with Graves' hyperthyroidism.

This clonotype was recorded many times. V usage is TRBV28 and J usage is TRBJ2-7; TRBD1 aligns across 7 bases. The CDR3 sequence is 13 residues long. Germline V gene lookup returns CDR1 MDHEN and CDR2 SYDVKM. Unmatched junction bases numbered 7, after V lost 2 bases and J lost 9 bases. This chain's CDR3 is CASSLTGAGRQYF. The CDR3 coding sequence is TGTGCCAGCAGTTTAACAGGGGCGGGTAGGCAGTACTTC.

This chain joins TRBV19 and TRBJ2-1, with D possibly TRBD1 on 7 matching bases. The V gene lost 9 bases and the J gene lost 5 bases, with 17 bases spanning the gap. The germline CDR1 and CDR2 sequences are LNHDA and SQIVND (reference sequence). The CDR3 length is 14 residues. Here the CDR3 reads CASSWRGQHNEQFF. As DNA, the CDR3 is TGTGCCAGCTCATGGAGGGGACAGCACAATGAGCAGTTCTTC. The complete variable domain, with remaining parts taken from reference TRBV19 and TRBJ2-1, reads DGGITQSPKYLFRKEGQNVTLSCEQNLNHDAMYWYRQDPGQGLRLIYYSQIVNDFQKGDIAEGYSVSREKKESFPLTVTSAQKNPTAFYLCASSWRGQHNEQFFGPGTRLTVL.

The gene calls are TRBV9 and TRBJ1-1; 8 nucleotides match TRBD1. V lost 3 bases, J lost 1 base, and 2 bases stayed unmatched. There are 14 residues in the CDR3. In germline, CDR1 is SGDLS, CDR2 YYNGEE. CDR3 sequence: CASSEDRENTEAFF. DNA for the CDR3: TGTGCCAGCAGCGAGGACAGGGAGAACACTGAAGCTTTCTTT. The full variable domain, in which reference TRBV9 and TRBJ1-1 provide the parts outside the CDR3, is DSGVTQTPKHLITATGQRVTLRCSPRSGDLSVYWYQQSLDQGLQFLIQYYNGEERAKGNILERFSAQQFPDLHSELNLSSLELGDSALYFCASSEDRENTEAFFGQGTRLTVV.

This clonotype was observed at least ten times. The chain carries TRBV29-1 and TRBJ2-1; D might be TRBD2 (6 bases). There are 12 residues in the CDR3. The germline gives CDR1 SQVTM, CDR2 ANQGSEA. Trimming took off 7 bases at V and 6 bases at J, with 13 bases between the two ends. The chain's CDR3 is CSGGDGSNEQFF. CDR3 nucleotides: TGCAGCGGCGGGGACGGCTCCAATGAGCAGTTCTTC.

Ten or more counts support this clonotype. The J gene is TRBJ2-3, the V gene TRBV30, with 10 bases matching TRBD2. CDR3 length: 15 residues. The V and J ends lost 2 bases and 3 bases, in that order; junction bases with no gene match: 5. Germline loops: CDR1 GTSNPN, CDR2 SVGIG (reference sequence). DNA for the CDR3: TGTGCCTGGAGTCAGAATAGCGGGGGGACAGATACGCAGTATTTT. This codes for CAWSQNSGGTDTQYF.

This clonotype was recorded at least ten times. The gene calls are TRBV6-1 and TRBJ2-6; tentatively, D is TRBD1 (5 bases). The CDR3 covers 14 residues. The germline V gene has CDR1 MNHNS and CDR2 SASEGT. Trimming took off 5 bases at V and 4 bases at J, with 9 bases between the two ends. DNA of the CDR3: TGTGCCAGCAGTCCAGGGTTCGGGGCCAACGTCCTGACTTTC. This codes for CASSPGFGANVLTF.

CDR3 in amino acids: CASSGVAALYGYTF. The DNA for the CDR3 is TGCGCCAGCAGCGGGGTGGCAGCGCTTTATGGCTACACCTTC. V gene TRBV10-2 combines with J gene TRBJ1-2; D is uncertain. V was trimmed by 6 bases and J by 5 bases, leaving 16 bases between them. The CDR3 has 14 residues. Germline CDR1 is WSHSY and CDR2 is SAAADI.

This clonotype was seen ten or more times. V usage is TRBV28 and J usage is TRBJ2-7; D is tentatively TRBD1 or TRBD2 (6 bases each). The CDR3 runs to 17 residues. The germline V gene has CDR1 MDHEN and CDR2 SYDVKM. Trimming stripped 5 bases from V and 3 bases from J, with 23 bases between. CDR3 region: CASSLPTRAGEDYEQYF. CDR3 sequence (DNA): TGTGCCAGCAGTCTCCCCACGAGGGCAGGGGAGGACTACGAGCAGTACTTC.

This clonotype has more than one count but fewer than ten. J is TRBJ1-1 and V is TRBV6-6, with D hard to call. Trimming removed 2 bases from V and 2 bases from J, with 6 bases in between. This CDR3 is 13 amino acids long. The V gene's germline CDR1 is MNHNY and CDR2 SVGAGI (reference sequence). CDR3 nucleotide sequence: TGTGCCAGCAGTTACCTAGAAAACACTGAAGCTTTCTTT. It yields the protein CASSYLENTEAFF.

The gene calls are TRBV27 and TRBJ2-1; 9 nucleotides align to TRBD1. V trimming: 7 bases; J trimming: 9 bases; junction bases outside the gene matches: 13. The germline V gene has CDR1 MNHEY and CDR2 SMNVEV (reference sequence). This CDR3 contains 15 residues. In DNA, the CDR3 is TGTGCCAGCAACCAAATCTATACAGGGGGCGTTGAGCAGTTCTTC. Amino acids: CASNQIYTGGVEQFF.

This clonotype came up many times. V usage is TRBV5-6 and J usage is TRBJ1-2; weak D call: TRBD1 (6 bases). The germline V gene encodes CDR1 SGHDT and CDR2 YYEEEE. The V end lost 4 bases, the J end lost 4 bases, and 11 bases lay between the germline ends. The CDR3 consists of 13 residues. Here the CDR3 reads CASSPGGLYGYTF. The CDR3 nucleotides read TGTGCCAGCAGCCCGGGGGGCCTCTATGGCTACACCTTC.

The V call is TRBV18, the J call TRBJ2-1; D uncertain. Between the trimmed V and J ends, which lost 1 base and 2 bases, there was a span of 12 bases. CDR3 size: 16 residues. Germline values: CDR1 KGHSH, CDR2 LQKENI. The CDR3: CASSPRVAETYNEQFF. The DNA for the CDR3 is TGTGCCAGCTCACCACGGGTTGCAGAAACCTACAATGAGCAGTTCTTC.

The CDR3 DNA reads TGTGCCAGCAACGTAGGGCCCCAGGGAGAGCAGTTCTTC. Translation: CASNVGPQGEQFF. The chain couples TRBV6-2 or TRBV6-3 to TRBJ2-1, with D perhaps matching TRBD1 (5 bases). V shed 7 bases and J shed 10 bases, with 17 bases lying between them. From germline, CDR1 is MNHEY and CDR2 SVGEGT. CDR3 length: 13 amino acids.

This clonotype has a count of ten or more. The chain employs TRBV20-1 and TRBJ2-3; 13 bases match TRBD2. V gave up 6 bases and J gave up 1 base; unmatched junction bases: 7. CDR3 length: 16 amino acids. Germline V gene sequence: CDR1 DFQATT, CDR2 SNEGSKA (reference sequence). Here the CDR3 reads CSAPGLAGARTDTQYF. For the CDR3, the DNA is TGCAGTGCGCCTGGACTAGCGGGGGCCCGCACAGATACGCAGTATTTT.

This clonotype was observed a handful of times. The chain combines TRBV7-9 with TRBJ1-3, with unresolved D. CDR3 length equals 14 residues. Germline lookup yields CDR1 SEHNR and CDR2 FQNEAQ (reference sequence). With 5 bases removed from V and 0 bases from J, the gap between germline ends came to 8 bases. The CDR3 nucleotides are TGTGCCAGCAGCACGACCCGCTCTGGAAACACCATATATTTT. Protein: CASSTTRSGNTIYF.

This rearrangement joins TRBV7-3 to TRBJ1-1, with a tentative D call TRBD1 (5 bases). V lost 6 bases and J 0 bases, leaving 23 bases between the germline ends. The CDR3 is 18 amino acids. From germline, CDR1 is SGHTA and CDR2 FQGTGA. In DNA form, the CDR3 reads TGTGCCAGCAGGGAGAGAGGGACCTCCCGTACCTTGAACACTGAAGCTTTCTTT. This translates into CASRERGTSRTLNTEAFF.

This clonotype was recorded at least ten times. This chain joins TRBV9 and TRBJ1-1, with D tentatively TRBD1 (6 bases). V was shortened by 5 bases and J by 1 base, with 12 bases between the two germline ends. Germline V gene data show CDR1 as SGDLS and CDR2 as YYNGEE. The CDR3 runs 14 residues. As DNA, the CDR3 is TGTGCCAGCAGTAAGGGGGGGCGGAACACTGAAGCTTTCTTT. It codes for CASSKGGRNTEAFF.

This clonotype was seen more than once but under ten times. The CDR3 loop reads CASSQARQGTGGELFF. The CDR3 region has the DNA TGCGCCAGCAGCCAGGCCCGACAGGGAACGGGCGGGGAGCTGTTTTTT. The chain couples TRBV4-3 to TRBJ2-2; 7 bases line up with TRBD1. V trimming: 3 bases; J trimming: 7 bases; junction bases outside the gene matches: 11. Germline lookup yields CDR1 LGHNA and CDR2 YSLEER. The CDR3 is 16 amino acids.

The table lists this clonotype with a count of one. The genes are TRBV7-2 and TRBJ2-7; 12 bases align to TRBD2. Germline V CDR1 and CDR2: SGHTA, FQGNSA. Germline trimming cut 5 bases from V and 6 bases from J; bases unmatched to any gene: 11. There are 16 residues in the CDR3. The CDR3 DNA sequence: TGTGCCAGCAGCCCCTCGGGGGCTAGCGGGGGGGCCGAGCAGTACTTC. It translates to CASSPSGASGGAEQYF.

This clonotype showed up many times. This chain connects TRBV2 to TRBJ2-1; D is possibly TRBD2 (6 bases). The length of the CDR3 is 16 residues. Per the germline V gene, CDR1 is SNHLY and CDR2 is FYNNEI. V lost 1 base, J lost 4 bases, and 14 bases lay in between. This chain's CDR3 is CASSEGRGPPYNEQFF. DNA for the CDR3: TGTGCCAGCAGTGAAGGGAGGGGTCCGCCTTACAATGAGCAGTTCTTC.

This clonotype was found many times. The chain carries TRBV5-1 and TRBJ2-6; perhaps TRBD2 as D (5 bases). The CDR3 totals 17 residues. Germline V gives CDR1 SGHRS, CDR2 YFSETQ. Trimming took off 4 bases at V and 2 bases at J, with 16 bases between the two ends. In DNA, the CDR3 is TGCGCCAGCAGCGTAAACGGCGAGGGCACTGGGGCCAACGTCCTGACTTTC. This encodes CASSVNGEGTGANVLTF.

This clonotype was recorded many times. V and J are TRBV10-3 and TRBJ1-1; possibly TRBD1 for D (6 bases). The CDR3 runs to 15 residues. The germline V gene has CDR1 ENHRY and CDR2 SYGVKD. Trimming stripped 0 bases from V and 2 bases from J, with 10 bases between. CDR3 sequence reads: CAISESRGENTEAFF. As DNA, the CDR3 is TGTGCCATCAGTGAGTCGAGGGGGGAAAACACTGAAGCTTTCTTT.

This clonotype was observed at least ten times. This chain uses TRBV7-2 with TRBJ2-7; D may be TRBD1 (6 bases). CDR1 is SGHTA and CDR2 is FQGNSA in the germline V gene. V dropped 2 bases and J dropped 5 bases, with 13 bases sitting between them. The CDR3 runs 14 residues. CDR3 nucleotides: TGTGCCAGCAGCTTACAGGGGCAGTACAACGAGCAGTACTTC. It translates to CASSLQGQYNEQYF.

Many counts were recorded for this clonotype. This chain joins TRBV28 and TRBJ2-2; D not certain. CDR1 MDHEN and CDR2 SYDVKM come from the germline V gene. Trimming took 7 bases from V and 6 from J, leaving 12 bases between them. The CDR3 is 13 amino acids. The CDR3 region is CASTPPVSGELFF. The DNA for the CDR3 is TGTGCCAGCACCCCTCCCGTTTCCGGGGAGCTGTTTTTT.

This clonotype was counted many times. J is TRBJ1-1 and V is TRBV15, with TRBD1 identical over 7 bases. The J segment lost 0 bases and the V segment lost 3 bases, leaving 4 bases of the junction unmatched. CDR3 size: 15 residues. CDR1 and CDR2 (germline): LNHNV, YYDKDF (reference sequence). In DNA, the CDR3 is TGTGCCACCAGCAGGAACAGGGGAATGAACACTGAAGCTTTCTTT. Protein sequence: CATSRNRGMNTEAFF.

The chain employs TRBV7-3 and TRBJ2-3, with a tentative D call TRBD2 (5 bases). Germline CDR1 reads SGHTA; CDR2 reads FQGTGA. The length of the CDR3 is 17 residues. Trimming took off 8 bases at V and 1 base at J, with 22 bases between the two ends. The CDR3 spells CASSPQWASFGTDTQYF. In DNA form, the CDR3 reads TGTGCCAGCTCACCTCAGTGGGCTAGCTTTGGCACAGATACGCAGTATTTT.

J is TRBJ2-7 and V is TRBV19; 8 nucleotides match TRBD2. CDR1 is LNHDA, CDR2 SQIVND, per germline (reference sequence). The CDR3 is made up of 14 amino acids. The J segment lost 2 bases and the V segment lost 5 bases, leaving 5 bases of the junction unmatched. The CDR3 protein is CASSALAGPYEQYF. The CDR3 coding sequence is TGTGCCAGTAGTGCCTTAGCGGGGCCCTACGAGCAGTACTTC.